This TCR beta chain originates from a study of molecular identifiers for immune sequencing clone quantification. Study conclusions and caveats: Highly expanded clones may be undercounted when identical TCR molecules share barcodes.

Comment on this clonotype: Its specificity is unknown.

TCRdb used MiXCR to reprocess the PCR reads, holding one entry per CDR3 protein. The sample shows about 510,000 distinct CDR3 sequences, about a fifth of them seen only once. The CDR3 spans 17 residues. CDR1 and CDR2 from the germline V gene are SEHNR and FQNEAQ (reference sequence). The trim removed 5 bases at V and 6 bases at J, leaving 13 bases unmatched. The receptor comes from a human donor in good health. Some libraries in this study had Jurkat cell RNA spiked in. The chain joins TRBV7-9 to TRBJ1-1, with 12 nucleotides matching TRBD1. The specimen sequenced was naive CD8+ T cells from blood, with Jurkat cell RNA spiked in. The subset is: FACS-sorted CD8+CD4-CCR7+CD45RA+ naive T cells. The CDR3 DNA reads TGTGCCAGCAGCCGGGACAGGGGGCGGCCGGAGAGCTCTGAAGCTTTCTTT. Translation gives CASSRDRGRPESSEAFF.